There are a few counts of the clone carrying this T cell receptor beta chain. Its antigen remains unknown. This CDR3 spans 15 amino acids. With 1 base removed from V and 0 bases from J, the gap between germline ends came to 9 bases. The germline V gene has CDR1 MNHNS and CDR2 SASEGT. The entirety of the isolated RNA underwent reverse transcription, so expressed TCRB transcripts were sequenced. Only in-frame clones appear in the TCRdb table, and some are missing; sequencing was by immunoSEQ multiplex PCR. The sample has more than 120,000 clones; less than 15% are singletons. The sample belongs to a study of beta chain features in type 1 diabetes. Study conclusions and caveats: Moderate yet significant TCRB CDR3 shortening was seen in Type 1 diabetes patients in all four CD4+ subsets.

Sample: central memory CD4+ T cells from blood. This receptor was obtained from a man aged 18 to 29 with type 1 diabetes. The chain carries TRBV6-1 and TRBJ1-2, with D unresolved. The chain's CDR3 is CASSEGPLTNYGYTF. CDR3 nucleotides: TGTGCCAGCAGTGAAGGGCCGTTAACTAACTATGGCTACACCTTC.